The entry below describes one T cell receptor (beta chain). Its recognized antigen is unknown. No base-level quality is on record; no much larger clone is a single base apart. For this chain, trimming is 3 bases at the V end and 7 bases at the J end, and the number of junction bases without a gene match is 14. From a lookup of the germline V gene (reference sequence), CDR1 and CDR2 are LNHDA and SQIVND. The CDR3 holds 16 amino acids from the cysteine to the phenylalanine. CDR3 DNA is the only sequence kept; it has 48 bases, read in frame from the first base. The data belong to a study of shared T cell receptors in the human thymus (dated by TCRdb to the early 2020s). With respect to the entire study: The study examined how the human thymus generates shared, self-reactive T-cell receptor alpha chains.

Libraries came from the immunoSEQ multiplex PCR assay. The table comes from immuneACCESS by way of TCRdb, which keeps in-frame sequences with V and J called. Part of the clones is missing from these tables; in studies checked, under half for an unresolved V gene and the rest for unknown reasons. The sample table holds hundreds of thousands of clones, of which 70% to 90% were seen once. Jointly, the top ten make up 0.0085% to 0.012% of the sample. The same data also went into a second study, on human thymus T cells. The second study reports: The donors were immunologically healthy infants in Finland who had open corrective cardiac surgery for congenital heart defects. Thymus tissue was collected as surgical resects that were removed during corrective cardiac surgery. Both the thymic and the peripheral blood repertoires appeared to show biased V and J gene segment usage. According to the related research, thymic TCR repertoires were highly overlapping among unrelated individuals. The study described the TCR alpha and beta repertoires in about eight infant thymus samples and a handful of matching peripheral blood samples. The cohort included about 6 male and two female infants, with donor ages spanning 7 to 244 days. After being mechanically released from the tissue, thymocytes were kept at -70 degrees C in pellets of about 8.5-32 million cells. A QIAsymphony instrument was used to extract genomic DNA from frozen cell pellets. TCRB and TCRAD loci were amplified from a standardized quantity of quality-controlled genomic DNA using the immunoSEQ multiplex PCR assay. Amplicons spanned the V(D)J region at a length sufficient to cover the CDR3 and identify V and J genes. The amplicons were sequenced on an Illumina platform via the commercial immunoSEQ service. Primer bias and sequencing errors were corrected using previously described methods, and TCRAD and TCRB definitions followed the IMGT database. immunoSEQ Analyzer 3.0 and VDJTools were used for repertoire analysis, which covered basic statistics, V/J segment usage, diversity estimates, rarefaction and pairwise overlap. Diversity was estimated with Chao1, ChaoE, Efron-Thisted, Shannon and inverse Simpson indices, and also on datasets down-sampled to the smallest sample. Repertoire overlap was assessed by strict matching of CDR3 nucleotide sequence, V gene and J gene, and clustering was done by Jaccard-based multidimensional scaling. On average, thymus samples yielded around 810,000 unique TCRB clonotypes, whereas blood samples yielded around 84,000.

The sequence came from a boy in the first two years of life with a congenital heart defect. Donor details come from another sample of the same person, matched by shared clones. This sequence uses TRBV19 and TRBJ2-7, with 8 middle bases fitting TRBD2. Source material: thymocytes. The CDR3 protein is CASSISGTSQDLEQYF. The base sequence is TGTGCCAGTAGTATTAGTGGGACTAGTCAGGACCTGGAGCAGTACTTC. Reference TRBV19 and TRBJ2-7 genes cover what lies past the CDR3, so the full variable domain is DGGITQSPKYLFRKEGQNVTLSCEQNLNHDAMYWYRQDPGQGLRLIYYSQIVNDFQKGDIAEGYSVSREKKESFPLTVTSAQKNPTAFYLCASSISGTSQDLEQYFGPGTRLTVT.